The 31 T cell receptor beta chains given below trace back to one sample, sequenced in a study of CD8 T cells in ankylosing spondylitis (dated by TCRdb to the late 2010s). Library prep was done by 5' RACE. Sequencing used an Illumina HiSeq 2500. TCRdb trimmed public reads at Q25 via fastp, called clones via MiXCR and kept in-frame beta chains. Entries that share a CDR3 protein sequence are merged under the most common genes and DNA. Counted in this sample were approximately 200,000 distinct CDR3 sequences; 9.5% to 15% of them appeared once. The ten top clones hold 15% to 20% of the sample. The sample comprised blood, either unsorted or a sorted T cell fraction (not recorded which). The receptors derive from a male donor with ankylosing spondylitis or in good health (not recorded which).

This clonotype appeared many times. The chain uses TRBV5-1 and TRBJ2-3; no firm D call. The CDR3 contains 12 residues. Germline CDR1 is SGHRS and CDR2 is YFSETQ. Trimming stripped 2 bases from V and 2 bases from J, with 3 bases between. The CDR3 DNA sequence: TGCGCCAGCAGCTTCATCACAGATACGCAGTATTTT. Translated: CASSFITDTQYF.

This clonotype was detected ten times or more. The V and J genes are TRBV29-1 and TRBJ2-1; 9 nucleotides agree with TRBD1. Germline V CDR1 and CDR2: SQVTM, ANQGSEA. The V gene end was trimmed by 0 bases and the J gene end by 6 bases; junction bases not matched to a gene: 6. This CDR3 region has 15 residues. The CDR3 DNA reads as TGCAGCGTTGAAGATCTGGCGGACAGGGGCAATGAGCAGTTCTTC. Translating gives CSVEDLADRGNEQFF.

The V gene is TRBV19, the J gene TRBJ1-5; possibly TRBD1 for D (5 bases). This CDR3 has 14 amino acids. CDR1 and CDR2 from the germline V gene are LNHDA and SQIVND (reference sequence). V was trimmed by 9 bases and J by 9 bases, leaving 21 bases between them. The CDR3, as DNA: TGTGCCAGCCGTGCGACAGAGCCAAACGTGCCCCAGCATTTT. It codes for CASRATEPNVPQHF.

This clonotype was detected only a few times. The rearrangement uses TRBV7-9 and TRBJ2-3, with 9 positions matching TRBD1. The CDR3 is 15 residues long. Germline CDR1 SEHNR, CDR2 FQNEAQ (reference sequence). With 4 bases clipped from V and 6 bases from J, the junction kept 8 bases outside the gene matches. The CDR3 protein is CASSSTGTGTDTQYF. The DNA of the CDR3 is TGTGCCAGCAGCTCTACCGGGACAGGGACCGATACGCAGTATTTT.

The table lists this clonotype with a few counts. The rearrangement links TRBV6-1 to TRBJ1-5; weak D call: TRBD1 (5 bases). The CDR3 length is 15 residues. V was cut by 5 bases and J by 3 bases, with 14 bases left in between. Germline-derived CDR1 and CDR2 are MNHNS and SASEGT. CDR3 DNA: TGTGCCAGCAGTCCGTGGGGACGGTCCAATCAGCCCCAGCATTTT. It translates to CASSPWGRSNQPQHF.

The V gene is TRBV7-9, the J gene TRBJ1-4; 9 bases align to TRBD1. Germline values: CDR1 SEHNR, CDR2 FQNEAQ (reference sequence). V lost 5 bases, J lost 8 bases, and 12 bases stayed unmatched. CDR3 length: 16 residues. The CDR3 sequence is CASSHFPQGAGEKLFF. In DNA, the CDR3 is TGTGCCAGCAGCCATTTCCCACAGGGGGCAGGGGAAAAACTGTTTTTT. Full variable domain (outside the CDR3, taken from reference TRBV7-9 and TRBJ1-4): DTGVSQNPRHKITKRGQNVTFRCDPISEHNRLYWYRQTLGQGPEFLTYFQNEAQLEKSRLLSDRFSAERPKGSFSTLEIQRTEQGDSAMYLCASSHFPQGAGEKLFFGSGTQLSVL.

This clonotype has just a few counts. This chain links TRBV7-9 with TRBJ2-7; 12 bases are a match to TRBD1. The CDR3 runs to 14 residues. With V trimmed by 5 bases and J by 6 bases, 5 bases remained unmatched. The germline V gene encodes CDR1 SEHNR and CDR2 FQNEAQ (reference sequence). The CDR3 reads CASSPTGQGAEQYF. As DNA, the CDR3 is TGTGCCAGCAGCCCTACGGGACAGGGGGCCGAGCAGTACTTC.

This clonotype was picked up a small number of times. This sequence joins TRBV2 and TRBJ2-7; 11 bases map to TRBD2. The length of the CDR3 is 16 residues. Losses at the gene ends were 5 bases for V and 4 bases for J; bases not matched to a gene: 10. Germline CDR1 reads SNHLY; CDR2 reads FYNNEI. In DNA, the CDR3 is TGTGCCAGCAGTATATGGGAAATAGCGGGAGGGTACGAGCAGTACTTC. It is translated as CASSIWEIAGGYEQYF.

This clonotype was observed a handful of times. The CDR3 nucleotides are TGCAGTGCTCTACTTGGACAGCTAACCTACGAGCAGTACTTC. Protein: CSALLGQLTYEQYF. The chain joins TRBV20-1 to TRBJ2-7; maybe TRBD1 (6 bases). The CDR3 is 14 amino acids. The V and J ends lost 5 bases and 2 bases respectively, with 16 bases between them. Germline V gene data show CDR1 as DFQATT and CDR2 as SNEGSKA (reference sequence).

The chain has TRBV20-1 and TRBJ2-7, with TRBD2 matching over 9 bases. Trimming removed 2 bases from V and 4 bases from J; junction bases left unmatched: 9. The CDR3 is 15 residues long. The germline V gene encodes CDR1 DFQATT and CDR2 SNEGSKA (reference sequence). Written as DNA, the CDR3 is TGCAGTGCTAGACTCTTAGCGGGAGAGGGATACGAGCAGTACTTC. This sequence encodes CSARLLAGEGYEQYF.

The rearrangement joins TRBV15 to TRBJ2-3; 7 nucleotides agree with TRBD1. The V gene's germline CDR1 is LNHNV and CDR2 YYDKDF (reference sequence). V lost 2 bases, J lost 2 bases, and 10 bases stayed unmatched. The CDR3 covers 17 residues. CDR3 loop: CATSRTFRDRDTDTQYF. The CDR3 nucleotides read TGTGCCACCAGCAGAACCTTCCGGGACAGAGACACAGATACGCAGTATTTT.

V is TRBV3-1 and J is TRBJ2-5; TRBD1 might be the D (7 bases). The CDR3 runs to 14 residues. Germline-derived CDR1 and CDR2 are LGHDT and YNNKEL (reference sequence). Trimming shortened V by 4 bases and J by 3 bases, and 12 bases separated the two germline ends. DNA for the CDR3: TGTGCCAGCAGCCGCGGGACAGCTGAAGAGACCCAGTACTTC. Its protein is CASSRGTAEETQYF.

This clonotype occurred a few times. The CDR3 sequence: CASSLLDYPKELFF. The CDR3 DNA follows: TGCGCCAGCAGCTTGCTCGACTATCCTAAGGAACTGTTTTTT. The chain carries TRBV5-1 and TRBJ1-4; no firm D call. The CDR3 has 14 residues. Trimming took 1 base from V and 12 from J, leaving 16 bases between them. Germline CDR1 is SGHRS and CDR2 is YFSETQ.

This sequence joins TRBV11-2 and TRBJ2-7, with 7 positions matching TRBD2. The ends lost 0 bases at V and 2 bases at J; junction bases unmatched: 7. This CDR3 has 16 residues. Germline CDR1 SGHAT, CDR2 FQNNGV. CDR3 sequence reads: CASSLEIGEGAYEQYF. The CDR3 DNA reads TGTGCCAGCAGCTTAGAGATCGGGGAGGGAGCCTACGAGCAGTACTTC.

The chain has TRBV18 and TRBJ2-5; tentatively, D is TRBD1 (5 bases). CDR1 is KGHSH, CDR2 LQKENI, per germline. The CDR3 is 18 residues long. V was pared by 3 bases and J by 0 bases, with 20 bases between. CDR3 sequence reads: CASSPISMDTTYQETQYF. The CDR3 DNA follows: TGTGCCAGCTCACCCATTTCGATGGACACTACGTACCAAGAGACCCAGTACTTC.

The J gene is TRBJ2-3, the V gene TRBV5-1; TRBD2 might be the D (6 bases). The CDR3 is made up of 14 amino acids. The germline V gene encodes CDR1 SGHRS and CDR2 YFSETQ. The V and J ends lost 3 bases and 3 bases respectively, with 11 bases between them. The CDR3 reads CASSSFGGTDTQYF. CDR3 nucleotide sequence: TGCGCCAGCAGCTCTTTCGGAGGGACAGATACGCAGTATTTT.

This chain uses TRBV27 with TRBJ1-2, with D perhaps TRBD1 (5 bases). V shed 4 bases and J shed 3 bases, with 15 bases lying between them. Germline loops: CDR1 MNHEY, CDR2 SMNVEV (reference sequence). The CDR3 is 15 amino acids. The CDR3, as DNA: TGTGCCAGCAGTTCCCGACAGCTACACGACTATGGCTACACCTTC. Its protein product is CASSSRQLHDYGYTF.

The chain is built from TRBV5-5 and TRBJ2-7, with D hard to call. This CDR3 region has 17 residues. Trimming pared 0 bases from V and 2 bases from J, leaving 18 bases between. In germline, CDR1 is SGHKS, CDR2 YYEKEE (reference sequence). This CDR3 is CASSLASGYSPTYEQYF. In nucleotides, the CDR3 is TGTGCCAGCAGCTTGGCCTCCGGGTACTCCCCCACCTACGAGCAGTACTTC.

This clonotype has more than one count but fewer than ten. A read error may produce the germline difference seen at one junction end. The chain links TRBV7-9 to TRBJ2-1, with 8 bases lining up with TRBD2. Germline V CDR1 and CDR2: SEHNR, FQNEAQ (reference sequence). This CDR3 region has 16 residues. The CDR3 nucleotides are TGTGCCAGCAGCTACGGGGGGGGTTCCCCCTACGATGAGCAGTTCTTT. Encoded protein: CASSYGGGSPYDEQFF.

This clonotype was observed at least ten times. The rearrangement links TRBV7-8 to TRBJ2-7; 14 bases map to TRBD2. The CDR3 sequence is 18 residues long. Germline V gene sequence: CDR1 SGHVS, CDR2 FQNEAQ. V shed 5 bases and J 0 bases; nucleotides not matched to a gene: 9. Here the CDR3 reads CASSLGTSGGPPSYEQYF. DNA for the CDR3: TGTGCCAGCAGCCTTGGGACTAGCGGGGGACCTCCCTCCTACGAGCAGTACTTC. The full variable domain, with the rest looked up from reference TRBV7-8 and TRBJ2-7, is GAGVSQSPRYKVAKRGQDVALRCDPISGHVSLFWYQQALGQGPEFLTYFQNEAQLDKSGLPSDRFFAERPEGSVSTLKIQRTQQEDSAVYLCASSLGTSGGPPSYEQYFGPGTRLTVT.

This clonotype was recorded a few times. CDR3 in DNA: TGTGCCAGCAGTTTTGCTAGCCCGCCTTACACAGATACGCAGTATTTT. Amino acids: CASSFASPPYTDTQYF. V usage is TRBV12-3 or TRBV12-4 and J usage is TRBJ2-3; weak D call: TRBD2 (5 bases). The germline V and J ends were trimmed by 3 bases and 2 bases, with 15 bases remaining between them. The CDR3 consists of 16 residues.

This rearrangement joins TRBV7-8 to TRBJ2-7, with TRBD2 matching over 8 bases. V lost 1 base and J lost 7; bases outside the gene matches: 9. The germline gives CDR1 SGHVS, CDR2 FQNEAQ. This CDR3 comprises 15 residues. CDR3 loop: CASSLGLANTGEQYF. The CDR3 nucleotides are TGTGCCAGCAGCTTAGGACTAGCGAATACGGGGGAGCAGTACTTC.

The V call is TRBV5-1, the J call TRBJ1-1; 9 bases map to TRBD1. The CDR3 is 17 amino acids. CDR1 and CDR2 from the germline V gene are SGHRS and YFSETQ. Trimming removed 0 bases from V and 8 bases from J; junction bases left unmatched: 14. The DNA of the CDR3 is TGCGCCAGCAGCTTGGACGGGACAGGGAACCCTCTGGGGGAAGCTTTCTTT. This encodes CASSLDGTGNPLGEAFF. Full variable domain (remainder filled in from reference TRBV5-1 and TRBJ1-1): KAGVTQTPRYLIKTRGQQVTLSCSPISGHRSVSWYQQTPGQGLQFLFEYFSETQRNKGNFPGRFSGRQFSNSRSEMNVSTLELGDSALYLCASSLDGTGNPLGEAFFGQGTRLTVV.

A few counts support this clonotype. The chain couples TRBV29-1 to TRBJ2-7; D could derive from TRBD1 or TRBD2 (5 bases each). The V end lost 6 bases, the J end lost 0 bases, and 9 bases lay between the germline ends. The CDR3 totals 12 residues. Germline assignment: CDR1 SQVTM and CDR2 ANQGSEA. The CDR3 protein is CSVGDGSYEQYF. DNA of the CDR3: TGCAGCGTGGGGGACGGCTCCTACGAGCAGTACTTC.

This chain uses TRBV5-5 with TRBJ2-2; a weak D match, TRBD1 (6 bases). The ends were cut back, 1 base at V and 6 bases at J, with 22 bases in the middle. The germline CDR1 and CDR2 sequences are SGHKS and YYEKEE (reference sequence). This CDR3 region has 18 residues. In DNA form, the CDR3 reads TGTGCCAGCAGCTTGAATTGGTTACGTACCCAGGGGCCCGGGGAGCTGTTTTTT. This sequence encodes CASSLNWLRTQGPGELFF. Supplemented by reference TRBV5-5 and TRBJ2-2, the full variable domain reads DAGVTQSPTHLIKTRGQQVTLRCSPISGHKSVSWYQQVLGQGPQFIFQYYEKEERGRGNFPDRFSARQFPNYSSELNVNALLLGDSALYLCASSLNWLRTQGPGELFFGEGSRLTVL.

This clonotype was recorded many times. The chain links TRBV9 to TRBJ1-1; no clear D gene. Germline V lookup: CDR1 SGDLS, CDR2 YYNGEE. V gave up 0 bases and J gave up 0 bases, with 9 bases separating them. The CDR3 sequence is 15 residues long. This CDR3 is CASSVEQFMNTEAFF. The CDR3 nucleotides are TGTGCCAGCAGCGTAGAACAGTTCATGAACACTGAAGCTTTCTTT.

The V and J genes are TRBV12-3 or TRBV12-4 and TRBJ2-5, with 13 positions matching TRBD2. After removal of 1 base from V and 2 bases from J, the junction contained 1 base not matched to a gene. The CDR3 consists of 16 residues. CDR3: CASSLGTSGGQETQYF. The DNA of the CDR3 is TGTGCCAGCAGTTTAGGGACTAGCGGGGGTCAAGAGACCCAGTACTTC.

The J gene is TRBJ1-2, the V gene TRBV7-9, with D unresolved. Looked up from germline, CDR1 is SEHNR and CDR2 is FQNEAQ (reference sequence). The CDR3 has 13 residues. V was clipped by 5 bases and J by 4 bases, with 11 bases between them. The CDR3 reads CASSRTYGYGYTF. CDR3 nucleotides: TGTGCCAGCAGCCGTACGTATGGCTATGGCTACACCTTC.

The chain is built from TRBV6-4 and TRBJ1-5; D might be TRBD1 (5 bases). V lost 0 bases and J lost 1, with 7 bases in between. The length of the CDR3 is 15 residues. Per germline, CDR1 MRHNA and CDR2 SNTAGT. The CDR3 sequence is CASSDSGGSNQPQHF. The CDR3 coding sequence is TGTGCCAGCAGTGACTCGGGGGGGAGCAATCAGCCCCAGCATTTT.

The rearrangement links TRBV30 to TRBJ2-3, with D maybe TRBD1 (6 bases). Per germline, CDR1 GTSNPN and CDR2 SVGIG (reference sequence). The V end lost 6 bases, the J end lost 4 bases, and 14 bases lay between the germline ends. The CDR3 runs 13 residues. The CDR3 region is CACTGLRADTQYF. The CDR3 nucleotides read TGTGCCTGTACAGGGCTAAGAGCAGATACGCAGTATTTT.

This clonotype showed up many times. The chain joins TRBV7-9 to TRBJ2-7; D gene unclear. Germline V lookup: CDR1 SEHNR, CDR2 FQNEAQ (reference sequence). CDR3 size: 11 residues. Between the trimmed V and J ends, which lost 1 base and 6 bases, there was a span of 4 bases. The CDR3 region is CASSLDPEQYF. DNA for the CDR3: TGTGCCAGCAGCTTAGATCCCGAGCAGTACTTC.